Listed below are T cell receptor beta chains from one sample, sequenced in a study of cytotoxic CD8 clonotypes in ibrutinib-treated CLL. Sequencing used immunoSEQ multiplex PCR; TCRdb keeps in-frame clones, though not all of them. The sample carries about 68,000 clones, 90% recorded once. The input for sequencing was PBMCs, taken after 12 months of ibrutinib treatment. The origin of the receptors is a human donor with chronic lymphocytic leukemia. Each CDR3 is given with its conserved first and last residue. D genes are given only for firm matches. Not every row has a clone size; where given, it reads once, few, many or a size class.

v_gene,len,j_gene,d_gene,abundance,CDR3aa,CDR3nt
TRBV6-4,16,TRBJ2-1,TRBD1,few,CASSDEGQGSYNEQFF,TGTGCCAGCAGTGACGAAGGACAGGGGTCCTACAATGAGCAGTTCTTC
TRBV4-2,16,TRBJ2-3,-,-,CASSQVEKGTTDTQYF,TGTGCCAGCAGCCAAGTCGAGAAGGGGACCACAGATACGCAGTATTTT
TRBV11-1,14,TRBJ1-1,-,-,CASSLAGANTEAFF,TGTGCCAGCAGCTTAGCTGGGGCCAACACTGAAGCTTTCTTT
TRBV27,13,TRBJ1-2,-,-,CASAEGLEDGYTF,TGTGCCAGCGCTGAGGGGTTGGAGGACGGCTACACCTTC
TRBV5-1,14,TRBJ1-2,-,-,CASSLAGGDYGYTF,TGCGCCAGCAGCTTGGCGGGCGGGGACTATGGCTACACCTTC
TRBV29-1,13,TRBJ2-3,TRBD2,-,CSVEGGRADTQYF,TGCAGCGTTGAGGGCGGGAGGGCAGATACGCAGTATTTT
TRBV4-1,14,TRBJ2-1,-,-,CASSQDPVYNEQFF,TGCGCCAGCAGCCAAGATCCAGTCTACAATGAGCAGTTCTTC
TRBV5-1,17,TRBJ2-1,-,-,CASSYYTATRSGNEQFF,TGCGCCAGCAGCTATTACACAGCGACAAGAAGCGGCAATGAGCAGTTCTTC
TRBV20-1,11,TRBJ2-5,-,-,CSARPGETQYF,TGCAGTGCTAGACCGGGGGAGACCCAGTACTTC
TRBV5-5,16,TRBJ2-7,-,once,CASSWWGDQARYEQYF,TGTGCCAGCAGCTGGTGGGGAGATCAGGCTCGCTACGAGCAGTACTTC
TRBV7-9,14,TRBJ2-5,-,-,CASSPDGSLETQYF,TGTGCCAGCAGCCCCGACGGGAGTCTAGAGACCCAGTACTTC
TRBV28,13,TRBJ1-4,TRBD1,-,CASTRGTGVAMFF,TGTGCCAGCACCCGAGGGACAGGGGTTGCGATGTTTTTT
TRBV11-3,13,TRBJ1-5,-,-,CASSLESNQPQHF,TGTGCCAGCAGCTTAGAAAGCAATCAGCCCCAGCATTTT
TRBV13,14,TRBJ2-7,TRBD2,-,CASSLLAGGDEQYF,TGTGCCAGCAGCCTTCTAGCGGGAGGGGACGAGCAGTACTTC
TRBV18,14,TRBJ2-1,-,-,CASSWGWGADEQFF,TGTGCCAGCTCATGGGGTTGGGGTGCTGATGAGCAGTTCTTC
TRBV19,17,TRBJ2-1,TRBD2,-,CASSPNPAGRAYNEQFF,TGTGCCAGTAGCCCGAATCCCGCCGGGAGGGCCTACAATGAGCAGTTCTTC
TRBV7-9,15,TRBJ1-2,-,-,CASSLAGDSAYGYTF,TGTGCCAGCAGCTTGGCAGGGGACTCTGCCTATGGCTACACCTTC
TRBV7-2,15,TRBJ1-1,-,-,CASSYRDGVNTEAFF,TGTGCCAGCAGCTACCGGGACGGGGTAAACACTGAAGCTTTCTTT
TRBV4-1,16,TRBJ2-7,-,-,CASSQAHALGAYEQYF,TGCGCCAGCAGCCAAGCCCACGCCCTGGGGGCCTACGAGCAGTACTTC
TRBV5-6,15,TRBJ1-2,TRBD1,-,CASTGATGGNSGYTF,TGTGCCAGCACCGGCGCGACAGGGGGCAACAGTGGCTACACCTTC
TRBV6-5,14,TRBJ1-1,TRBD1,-,CASSRDRGNTEAFF,TGTGCCAGCAGTCGGGACAGGGGGAACACTGAAGCTTTCTTT
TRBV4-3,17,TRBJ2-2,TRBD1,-,CASSQDTTGYDTGELFF,TGCGCCAGCAGCCAAGATACGACAGGGTACGACACCGGGGAGCTGTTTTTT
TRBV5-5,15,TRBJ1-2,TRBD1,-,CASSLPTQTGVSYTF,TGTGCCAGCAGCTTGCCCACCCAGACAGGGGTTAGCTACACCTTC
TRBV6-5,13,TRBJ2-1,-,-,CASRRTENNEQFF,TGTGCCAGCAGGCGGACAGAAAACAATGAGCAGTTCTTC
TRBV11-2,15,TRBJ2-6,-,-,CASSDNRAGANVLTF,TGTGCCAGCAGCGACAACAGGGCTGGGGCCAACGTCCTGACTTTC
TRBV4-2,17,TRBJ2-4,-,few,CASSHPQGAEAKNIQYF,TGTGCCAGCAGCCATCCCCAGGGCGCCGAAGCCAAAAACATTCAGTACTTC
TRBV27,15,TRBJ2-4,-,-,CASSSYELAKNIQYF,TGTGCCAGCAGTTCCTACGAACTAGCCAAAAACATTCAGTACTTC
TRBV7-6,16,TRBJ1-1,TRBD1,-,CASSITGGSVNTEAFF,TGTGCCAGCAGCATTACAGGGGGATCTGTGAACACTGAAGCTTTCTTT
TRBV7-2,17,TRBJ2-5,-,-,CASSSDLSISAQETQYF,TGTGCCAGCAGCTCCGACCTATCTATCAGCGCCCAAGAGACCCAGTACTTC
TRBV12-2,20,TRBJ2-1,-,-,CASRPGGGLSAKGSYDEQFF,TGTGCAAGTCGCCCTGGGGGGGGACTTTCAGCGAAGGGGTCATATGATGAGCAGTTCTTC
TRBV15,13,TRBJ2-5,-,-,CATSGGGVETQYF,TGTGCCACCAGCGGTGGGGGCGTAGAGACCCAGTACTTC
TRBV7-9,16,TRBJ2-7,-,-,CASSHRAWEGQGEQYF,TGTGCCAGCAGCCACAGGGCGTGGGAGGGCCAGGGTGAGCAGTACTTC
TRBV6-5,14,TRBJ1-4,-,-,CASRYREANEKLFF,TGTGCCAGCAGGTACAGGGAGGCTAATGAAAAACTGTTTTTT
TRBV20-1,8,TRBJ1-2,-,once,CSVPGYTF,TGCAGTGTACCGGGCTACACCTTC
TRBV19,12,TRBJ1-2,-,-,CASSMEIYGYTF,TGTGCCAGTAGTATGGAAATCTATGGCTACACCTTC
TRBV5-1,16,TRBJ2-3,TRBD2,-,CASSLVIAGVGNTQYF,TGCGCCAGCAGCTTGGTGATAGCGGGAGTAGGGAATACGCAGTATTTT
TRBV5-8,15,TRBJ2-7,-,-,CASSLEVGGGGEQYF,TGTGCCAGCAGCTTGGAGGTGGGGGGCGGCGGCGAGCAGTACTTC
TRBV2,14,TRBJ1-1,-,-,CASRRGPMNTEAFF,TGTGCCAGCAGACGGGGCCCAATGAACACTGAAGCTTTCTTT
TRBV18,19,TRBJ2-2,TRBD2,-,CASTRLAGVFPQNTGELFF,TGTGCCAGCACACGACTAGCGGGAGTTTTCCCCCAGAACACCGGGGAGCTGTTTTTT
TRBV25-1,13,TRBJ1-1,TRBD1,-,CASSEAGGTEAFF,TGTGCCAGCAGTGAAGCAGGGGGCACTGAAGCTTTCTTT
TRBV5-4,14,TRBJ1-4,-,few,CASSLGEGGEKLFF,TGTGCCAGCAGCTTAGGAGAAGGTGGGGAAAAACTGTTTTTT
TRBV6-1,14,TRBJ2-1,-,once,CASSEVQGLTEQFF,TGTGCCAGCAGTGAAGTACAGGGACTGACTGAGCAGTTCTTC
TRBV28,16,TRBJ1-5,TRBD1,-,CASSIPTGADNQPQHF,TGTGCCAGCAGTATACCAACAGGGGCGGACAATCAGCCCCAGCATTTT
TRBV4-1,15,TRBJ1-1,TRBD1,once,CASSQEVSGGTEAFF,TGCGCCAGCAGCCAAGAGGTGTCAGGGGGCACTGAAGCTTTCTTT
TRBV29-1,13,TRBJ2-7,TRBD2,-,CSAYSGRAYEQYF,TGCAGCGCCTATAGCGGGAGGGCCTACGAGCAGTACTTC
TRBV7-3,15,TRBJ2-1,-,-,CASSPKASAYNEQFF,TGTGCCAGCAGCCCAAAGGCTAGCGCCTACAATGAGCAGTTCTTC
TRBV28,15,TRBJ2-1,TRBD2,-,CASSLATSGNNEQFF,TGTGCCAGCAGTTTAGCGACTAGCGGGAACAATGAGCAGTTCTTC
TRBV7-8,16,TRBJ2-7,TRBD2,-,CASSPKKLAEIYEQYF,TGTGCCAGCAGCCCTAAAAAACTAGCGGAGATCTACGAGCAGTACTTC
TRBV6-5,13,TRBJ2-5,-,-,CASRGPRTETQYF,TGTGCCAGCCGTGGACCACGGACGGAGACCCAGTACTTC
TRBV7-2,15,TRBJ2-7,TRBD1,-,CASSTRDRATYEQYF,TGTGCCAGCAGCACCCGGGACAGGGCAACCTACGAGCAGTACTTC
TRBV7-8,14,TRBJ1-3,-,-,CASSPESWGNTIYF,TGTGCCAGCAGCCCTGAATCCTGGGGCAACACCATATATTTT
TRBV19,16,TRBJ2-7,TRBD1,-,CASSIGVGQTAREQYF,TGTGCCAGTAGTATAGGTGTGGGACAGACAGCACGGGAGCAGTACTTC
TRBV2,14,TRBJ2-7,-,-,CASRDGGSSYEQYF,TGTGCCTCTCGCGATGGGGGGAGCTCCTACGAGCAGTACTTC
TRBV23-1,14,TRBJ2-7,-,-,CASSQCRAPYEQYF,TGCGCCAGCAGTCAATGCCGGGCGCCCTACGAGCAGTACTTC
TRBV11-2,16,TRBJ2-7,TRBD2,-,CASSLVVAGRSYEQYF,TGTGCCAGCAGCTTAGTGGTAGCGGGACGCTCCTACGAGCAGTACTTC
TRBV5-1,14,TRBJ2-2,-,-,CASSLEGHTGELFF,TGCGCCAGCAGCTTGGAGGGACACACCGGGGAGCTGTTTTTT
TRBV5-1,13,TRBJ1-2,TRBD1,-,CASSQGTDYGYTF,TGCGCCAGCAGCCAAGGGACAGACTATGGCTACACCTTC